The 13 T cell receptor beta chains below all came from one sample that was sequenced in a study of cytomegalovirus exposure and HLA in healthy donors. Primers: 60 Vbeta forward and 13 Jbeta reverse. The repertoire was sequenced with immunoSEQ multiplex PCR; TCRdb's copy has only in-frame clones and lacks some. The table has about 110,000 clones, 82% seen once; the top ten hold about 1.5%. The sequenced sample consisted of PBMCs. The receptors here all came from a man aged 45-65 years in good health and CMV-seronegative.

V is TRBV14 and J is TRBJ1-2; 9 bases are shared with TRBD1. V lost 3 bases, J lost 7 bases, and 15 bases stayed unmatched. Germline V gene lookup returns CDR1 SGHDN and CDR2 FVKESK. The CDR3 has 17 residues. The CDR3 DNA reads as TGTGCCAGCAGCCAGATAGCCGGGACAGGGTCTTTCGGTGGCTACACCTTC. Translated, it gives CASSQIAGTGSFGGYTF.

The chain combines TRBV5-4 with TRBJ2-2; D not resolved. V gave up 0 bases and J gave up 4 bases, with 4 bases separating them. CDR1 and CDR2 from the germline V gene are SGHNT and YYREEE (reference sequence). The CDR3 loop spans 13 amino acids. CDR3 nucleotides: TGTGCCAGCAGCTTGGACAGCACCGGGGAGCTGTTTTTT. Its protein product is CASSLDSTGELFF.

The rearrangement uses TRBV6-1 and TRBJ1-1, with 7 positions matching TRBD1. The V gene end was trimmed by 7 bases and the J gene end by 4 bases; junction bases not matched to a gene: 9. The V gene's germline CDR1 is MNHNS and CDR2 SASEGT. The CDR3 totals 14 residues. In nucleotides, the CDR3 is TGTGCCAGCACCCCTGACAGGGTCACCACTGAAGCTTTCTTT. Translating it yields CASTPDRVTTEAFF.

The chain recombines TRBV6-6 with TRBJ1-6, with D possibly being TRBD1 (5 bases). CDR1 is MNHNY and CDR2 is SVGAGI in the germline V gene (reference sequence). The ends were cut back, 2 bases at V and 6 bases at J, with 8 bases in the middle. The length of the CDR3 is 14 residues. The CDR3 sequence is CASSYGAANSPLHF. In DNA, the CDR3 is TGTGCCAGCAGTTACGGGGCCGCTAATTCACCCCTCCACTTT.

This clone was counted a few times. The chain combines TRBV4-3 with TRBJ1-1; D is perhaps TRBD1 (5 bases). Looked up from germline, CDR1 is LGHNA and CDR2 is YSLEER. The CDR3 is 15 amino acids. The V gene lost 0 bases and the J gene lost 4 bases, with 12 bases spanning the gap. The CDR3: CASSQDLWGPTEAFF. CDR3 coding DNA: TGCGCCAGCAGCCAAGATCTTTGGGGCCCCACTGAAGCTTTCTTT.

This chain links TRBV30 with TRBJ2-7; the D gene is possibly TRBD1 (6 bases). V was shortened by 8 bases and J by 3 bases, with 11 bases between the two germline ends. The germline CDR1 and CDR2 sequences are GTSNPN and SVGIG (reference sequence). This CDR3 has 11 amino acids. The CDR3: CARGRGYEQYF. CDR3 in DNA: TGTGCCCGGGGCAGGGGCTACGAGCAGTACTTC.

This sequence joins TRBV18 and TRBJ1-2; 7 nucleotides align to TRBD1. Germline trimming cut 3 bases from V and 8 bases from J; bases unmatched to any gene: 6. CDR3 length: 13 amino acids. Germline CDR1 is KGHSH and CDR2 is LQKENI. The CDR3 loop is CASSPDRVGGYTF. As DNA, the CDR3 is TGTGCCAGCTCACCTGACAGGGTAGGCGGCTACACCTTC.

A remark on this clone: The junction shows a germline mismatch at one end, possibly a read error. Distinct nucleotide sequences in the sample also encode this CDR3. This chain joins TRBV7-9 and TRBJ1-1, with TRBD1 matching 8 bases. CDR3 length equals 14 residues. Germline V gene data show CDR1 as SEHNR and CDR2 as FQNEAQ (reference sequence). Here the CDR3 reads CASSYTGGVAEAFF. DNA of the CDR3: TGTGCCAGCAGTTATACAGGGGGGGTTGCTGAAGCCTTCTTT. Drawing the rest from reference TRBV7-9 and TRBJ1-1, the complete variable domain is DTGVSQNPRHKITKRGQNVTFRCDPISEHNRLYWYRQTLGQGPEFLTYFQNEAQLEKSRLLSDRFSAERPKGSFSTLEIQRTEQGDSAMYLCASSYTGGVAEAFFGQGTRLTVV.

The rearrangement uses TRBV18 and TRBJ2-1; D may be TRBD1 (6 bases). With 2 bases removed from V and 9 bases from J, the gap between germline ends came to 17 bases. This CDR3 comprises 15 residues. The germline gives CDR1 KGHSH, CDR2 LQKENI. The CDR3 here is CASSPISQGDAEQFF. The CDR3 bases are TGTGCCAGCTCACCAATCTCACAGGGCGATGCTGAGCAGTTCTTC.

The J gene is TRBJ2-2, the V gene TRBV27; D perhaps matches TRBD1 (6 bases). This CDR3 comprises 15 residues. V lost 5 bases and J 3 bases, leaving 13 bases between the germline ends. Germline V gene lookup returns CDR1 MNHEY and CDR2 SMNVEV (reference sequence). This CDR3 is CASSPNRVYTGELFF. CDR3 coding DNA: TGTGCCAGCAGTCCAAACAGGGTCTACACCGGGGAGCTGTTTTTT.

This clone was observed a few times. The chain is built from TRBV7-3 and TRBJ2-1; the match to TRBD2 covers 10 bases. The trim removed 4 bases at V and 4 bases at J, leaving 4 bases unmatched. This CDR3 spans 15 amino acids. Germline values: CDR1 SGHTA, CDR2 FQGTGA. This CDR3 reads CASSSSGGHYNEQFF. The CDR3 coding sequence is TGTGCCAGCAGCTCTAGCGGGGGACATTACAATGAGCAGTTCTTC.

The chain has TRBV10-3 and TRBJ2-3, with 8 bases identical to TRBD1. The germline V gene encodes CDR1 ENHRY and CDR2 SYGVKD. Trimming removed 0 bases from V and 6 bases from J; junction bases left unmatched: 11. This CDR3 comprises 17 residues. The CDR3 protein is CAISESTQSGGRDTQYF. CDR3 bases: TGTGCCATCAGTGAGTCAACGCAATCAGGGGGCAGGGATACGCAGTATTTT.

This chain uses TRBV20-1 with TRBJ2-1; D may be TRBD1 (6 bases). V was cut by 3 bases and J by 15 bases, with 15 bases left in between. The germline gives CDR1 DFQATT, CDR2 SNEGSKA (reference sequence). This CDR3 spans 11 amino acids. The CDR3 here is CSASHLQGAFF. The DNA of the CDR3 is TGCAGTGCTAGCCACTTACAGGGAGCGTTCTTC.